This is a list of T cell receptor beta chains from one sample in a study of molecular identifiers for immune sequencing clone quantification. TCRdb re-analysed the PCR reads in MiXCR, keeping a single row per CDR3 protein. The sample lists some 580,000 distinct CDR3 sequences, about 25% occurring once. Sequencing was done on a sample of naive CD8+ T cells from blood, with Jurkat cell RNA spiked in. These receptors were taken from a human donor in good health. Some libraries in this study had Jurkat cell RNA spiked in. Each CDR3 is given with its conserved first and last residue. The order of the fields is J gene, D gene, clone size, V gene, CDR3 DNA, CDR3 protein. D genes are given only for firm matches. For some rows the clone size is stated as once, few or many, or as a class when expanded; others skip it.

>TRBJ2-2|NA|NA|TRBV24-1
TGTGCCACCAGTGACGGGACGACGAACACCGGGGAGCTGTTTTTT
CATSDGTTNTGELFF
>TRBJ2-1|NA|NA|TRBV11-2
TGTGCCAGCAGCTTAGAGCCCACTAGCCCATACAATGAGCAGTTCTTC
CASSLEPTSPYNEQFF
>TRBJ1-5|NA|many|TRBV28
TGTGCCAGCAGTTTTGGGCTAATCAATCAGCCCCAGCATTTT
CASSFGLINQPQHF
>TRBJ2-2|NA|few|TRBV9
TGTGCCAGCAGCGTAGTTGGGGCCGGGGAGCTGTTTTTT
CASSVVGAGELFF
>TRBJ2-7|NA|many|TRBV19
TGTGCCAGTAGTATCAAGGCGGGAGAGCAGTACTTC
CASSIKAGEQYF
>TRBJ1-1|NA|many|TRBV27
TGTGCCAGCAGTTTTCGGACAGCCGCTGGGGCTTTCTTT
CASSFRTAAGAFF
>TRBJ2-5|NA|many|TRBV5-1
TGCGCCAGCAGCTTGTGGGGTTCAGAGACCCAGTACTTC
CASSLWGSETQYF
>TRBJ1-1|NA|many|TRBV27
TGTGCCAGCAGTTTAGGGGACGGTTCTTACACTGAAGCTTTCTTT
CASSLGDGSYTEAFF
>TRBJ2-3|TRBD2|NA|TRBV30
TGTGCCTGGAGTGGGGGTACCCAACAGGCCCTAGCGGGGAGCACAGATACGCAGTATTTT
CAWSGGTQQALAGSTDTQYF
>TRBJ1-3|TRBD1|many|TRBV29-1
TGCAGCGTTCAGGGACAGGGGTACACCATATATTTT
CSVQGQGYTIYF
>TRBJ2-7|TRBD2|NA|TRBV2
TGTGCCAGCAGTGAAATCTCTGGGCGCGGGGGCTACGAGCAGTACTTC
CASSEISGRGGYEQYF
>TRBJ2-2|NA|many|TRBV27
TGTGCCAGCAGTTATGTTGTCGCCGGGGAGCTGTTTTTT
CASSYVVAGELFF
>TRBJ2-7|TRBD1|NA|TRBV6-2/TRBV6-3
TGTGCCAGCAATCCCCGCCCGGGACAGGGAACGGGTGAGCAGTACTTC
CASNPRPGQGTGEQYF
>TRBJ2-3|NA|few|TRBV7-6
TGTGCCAGCAGCCTAATTGGACTAATTCAGGAGGGGACGCAGTATTTT
CASSLIGLIQEGTQYF
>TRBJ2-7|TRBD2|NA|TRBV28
TGTGCCAGCAGTCCCTTAGCGGGGATCTACGAGCAGTACTTC
CASSPLAGIYEQYF
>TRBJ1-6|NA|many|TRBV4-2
TGTGCCAGCAGCCAAGATGGGCCGGGGTTGGGTTACAATTCACCCCTCCACTTT
CASSQDGPGLGYNSPLHF
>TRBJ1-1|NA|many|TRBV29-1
TGCAGCGTTGTAGGGAGTCGGGGCACTGAAGCTTTCTTT
CSVVGSRGTEAFF
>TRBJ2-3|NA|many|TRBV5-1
TGCGCCAGCAGCCCGGACAGAGAACCAGATACGCAGTATTTT
CASSPDREPDTQYF
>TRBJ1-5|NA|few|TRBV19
TGTGCCAGTACCACTCTTGGGGGGTTCAATCAGCCCCAGCATTTT
CASTTLGGFNQPQHF
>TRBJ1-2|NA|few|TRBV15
TGTGCCACCAGCAGAGCCAGTCCTAACTATGGCTACACCTTC
CATSRASPNYGYTF
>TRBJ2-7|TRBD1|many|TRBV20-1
TGCAGGCCAACCGGGACAGGAGCTTCCTACGAGCAGTACTTC
CRPTGTGASYEQYF
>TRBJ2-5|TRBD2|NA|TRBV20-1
TGCAGTGCTCGAGTCCTAGCGGAGTACCAAGAGACCCAGTACTTC
CSARVLAEYQETQYF
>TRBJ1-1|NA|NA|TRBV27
TGTGCCAGCAGTTTAAGGGGGGCAGCGAGTTCCACTGAAGCTTTCTTT
CASSLRGAASSTEAFF
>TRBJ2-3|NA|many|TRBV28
TGTGCCAGCAGTTCCCGTTTATTATCTGGCACAGATACGCAGTATTTT
CASSSRLLSGTDTQYF
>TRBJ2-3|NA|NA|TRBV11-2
TGTGCCAGCAGCCTCTATCTGAGGGAACAGTTCACAGATACGCAGTATTTT
CASSLYLREQFTDTQYF
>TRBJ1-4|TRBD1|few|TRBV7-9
TGTGCCAGCAGCTCCCGGGACAGGGGGCCAGGTGAAAAACTGTTTTTT
CASSSRDRGPGEKLFF
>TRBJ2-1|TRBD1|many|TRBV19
TGTGCCAGTAGTATAGCAGGGGGCGGTGAGCAGTTCTTC
CASSIAGGGEQFF
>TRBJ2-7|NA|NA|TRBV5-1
TGCGCCAGCAGCTCTACAGGGTCCTACGAGCAGTGCTTC
CASSSTGSYEQCF
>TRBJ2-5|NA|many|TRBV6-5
TGTGCCAGCAGTTACTCGAAGGGTCAAGAGACCCAGTACTTC
CASSYSKGQETQYF
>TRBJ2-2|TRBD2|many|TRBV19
TGTGCCAGTAGTATCTTAGCGGGAGGCCACACCGGGGAGCTGTTTTTT
CASSILAGGHTGELFF
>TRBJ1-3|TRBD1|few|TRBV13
TGTGCCAGCAGCTCGACAGGGGGTACCCCTGGAAACACCATATATTTT
CASSSTGGTPGNTIYF
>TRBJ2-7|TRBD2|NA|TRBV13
TGTGCCAGCAGCCCCAGACTAGCGGAGCCCTCCTACGAGCAGTACTTC
CASSPRLAEPSYEQYF
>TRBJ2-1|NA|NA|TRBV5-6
TGTGCCAGCAGCCCGGGGGCGCGTGAGCAGTTCTTC
CASSPGAREQFF
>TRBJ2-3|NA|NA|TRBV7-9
TGTGCCAGCGGCTTCCAGGTGGATACGCAGTATTTT
CASGFQVDTQYF
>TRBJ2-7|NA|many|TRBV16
TGTGCCAGCAGCCATCCTAGGGGGGAGCAGTACTTC
CASSHPRGEQYF
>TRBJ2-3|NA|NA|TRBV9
TGTGCCAGCAGCCCCTTGATGAAGGGACGGGGAGATACGCAGTATTTT
CASSPLMKGRGDTQYF
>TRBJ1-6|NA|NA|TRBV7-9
TGTGCCAGCAGCCCTGGGGATTATTCACCCCTCCACTTT
CASSPGDYSPLHF
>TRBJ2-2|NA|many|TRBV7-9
TGTGCCAGCAGCGTTGAGCGGGAGCTGTTTTTT
CASSVERELFF
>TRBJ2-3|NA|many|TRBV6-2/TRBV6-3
TGTGCCAGCAGTTACTGGCAGGGCAGCACAGATACGCAGTATTTT
CASSYWQGSTDTQYF
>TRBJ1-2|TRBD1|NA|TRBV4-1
TGCGCCAGCAGCCAAGAGAGGACAGGGAACTATGGCCACACCTTC
CASSQERTGNYGHTF
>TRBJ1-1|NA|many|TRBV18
TGTGCCAGCTCACCAACAGGGTACGGCACTGAAGCTTTCTTT
CASSPTGYGTEAFF
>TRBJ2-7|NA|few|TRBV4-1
TGCGCCAGCAGCCAAGATGGGTGGGTCAACGAGCAGTACTTC
CASSQDGWVNEQYF
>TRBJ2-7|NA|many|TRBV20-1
TGCAGTGCTGCTGACACGAGCTCCTACGAGCAGTACTTC
CSAADTSSYEQYF
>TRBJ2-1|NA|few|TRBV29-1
TGCAGCGTCCGGGTGGTGGCTTACAATGAGCAGTTCTTC
CSVRVVAYNEQFF
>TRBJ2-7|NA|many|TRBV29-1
TGCAGCGTTGATAAGGAAGGGACCGGCAACTACGAGCAGTACTTC
CSVDKEGTGNYEQYF
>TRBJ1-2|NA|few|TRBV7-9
TGTGCCAGCAGCCGATACGAAGGGGGCTACACCTTC
CASSRYEGGYTF
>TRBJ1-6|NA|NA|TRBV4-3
TGCGCCAGCAGCCAGACCGGGAGTGCCTCCTATAATTCACCCCTCCACTTT
CASSQTGSASYNSPLHF
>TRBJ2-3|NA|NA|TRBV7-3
TGTGCCAGCAGCTCTACTGGGGCCGGGCCCTACACAGATACGCAGTATTTT
CASSSTGAGPYTDTQYF
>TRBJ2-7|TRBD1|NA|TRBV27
TGTGCCAGCAGTTTAAGGGCATCTACACGGGGACAGATTACGTACGAGCAGTACTTC
CASSLRASTRGQITYEQYF
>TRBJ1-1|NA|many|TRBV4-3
TGCGCCAGCAGCCAAGAGTCACGCTTGAACACTGAAGCTTTCTTT
CASSQESRLNTEAFF
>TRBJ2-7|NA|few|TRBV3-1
TGTGTCAGCAGCCTGGGGACCGCCTACGAGCAGTACTTC
CVSSLGTAYEQYF
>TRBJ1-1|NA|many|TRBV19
TGTGCCAGTAGTATAATAAAGACAGTGAACACTGAAGCTTTCTTT
CASSIIKTVNTEAFF
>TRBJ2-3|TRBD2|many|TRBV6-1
TGTGCCAGCAGTGACAGAGCGGGGGGTCAATATACGCAGTATTTT
CASSDRAGGQYTQYF
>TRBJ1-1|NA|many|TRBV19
TGTGCCAGTAGTATATCCAGGAACACTGAAGCTTTCTTT
CASSISRNTEAFF
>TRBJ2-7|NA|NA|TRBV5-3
TGTGCCAGCAGCTCAGGACCTCAGCAGTACTTC
CASSSGPQQYF
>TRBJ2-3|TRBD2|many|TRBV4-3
TGCGCCAGCAGCCAAGATAGCGGGATAGCTACGCAGTATTTT
CASSQDSGIATQYF
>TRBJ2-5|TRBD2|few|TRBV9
TGTGCCAGCAGCGTAGTGGAAGGGGAGGGAGAGACCCAGTACTTC
CASSVVEGEGETQYF
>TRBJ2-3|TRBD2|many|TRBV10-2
TGCGCCAGCAGTGAGTCGCTACTAGCGGGAGAAGATACGCAGTATTTT
CASSESLLAGEDTQYF
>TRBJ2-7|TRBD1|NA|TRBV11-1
TGTGCCAGCAGCTTCGCCGGGACAGCCACCTACGAGCAGTACTTC
CASSFAGTATYEQYF
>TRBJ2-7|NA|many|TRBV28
TGTGCCAGCAGCCGAACGGACTATTCCTACGAGCAGTACTTC
CASSRTDYSYEQYF